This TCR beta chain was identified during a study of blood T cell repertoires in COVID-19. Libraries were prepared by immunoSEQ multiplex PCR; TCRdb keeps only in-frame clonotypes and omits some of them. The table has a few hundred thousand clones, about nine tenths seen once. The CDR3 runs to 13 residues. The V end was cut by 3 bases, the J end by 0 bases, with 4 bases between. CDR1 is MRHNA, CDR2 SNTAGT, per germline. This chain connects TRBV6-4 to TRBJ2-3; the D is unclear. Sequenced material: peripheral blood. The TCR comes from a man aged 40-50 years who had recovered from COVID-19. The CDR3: CASSEQSTDTQYF. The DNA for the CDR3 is TGTGCCAGCAGTGAACAGAGCACAGATACGCAGTATTTT.